The clone carrying this TCR beta chain showed up many times. CDR3 size: 12 residues. Germline CDR1 is SGHRS and CDR2 is YFSETQ. V lost 0 bases to trimming and J lost 6 bases, with 7 bases between them. The sample comes from a study of patients and donors after allogeneic stem cell transplantation. In TCRdb, the RT-PCR reads were re-called with MiXCR into one record per CDR3 protein. The data show 400,000 to 450,000 distinct CDR3 sequences, about a sixth seen once. The sequence was collected from a human donor who was either an allogeneic HSCT recipient or a stem cell or donor lymphocyte infusion donor (not recorded which). It is not recorded whose cells these are; they may come from a transplant donor. The chain uses TRBV5-1 and TRBJ2-7; D gene unclear. The material sequenced was blood, either unsorted or a sorted T cell fraction (not recorded which). CDR3 region: CASSLAGIEQYF. Here the CDR3 DNA reads TGCGCCAGCAGCTTGGCTGGGATCGAGCAGTACTTC.